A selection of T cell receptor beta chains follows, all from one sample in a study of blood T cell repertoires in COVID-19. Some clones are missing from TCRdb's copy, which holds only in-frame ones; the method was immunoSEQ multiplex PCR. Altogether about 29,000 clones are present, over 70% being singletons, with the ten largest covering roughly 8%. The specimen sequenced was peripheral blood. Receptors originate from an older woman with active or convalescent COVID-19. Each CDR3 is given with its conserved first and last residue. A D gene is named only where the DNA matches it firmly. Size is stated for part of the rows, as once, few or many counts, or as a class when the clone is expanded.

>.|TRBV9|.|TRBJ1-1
TGTGCCAGCAGCGTAGGGGACACCACTGAAGCTTTCTTT
CASSVGDTTEAFF
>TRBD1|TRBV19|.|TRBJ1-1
TGTGCCAGTAGTATTCGTCCCGGGACAGGGGGCACTGAAGCTTTCTTT
CASSIRPGTGGTEAFF
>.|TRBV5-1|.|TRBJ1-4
TGCGCCAGCAGCCCCGCTCGGGGTAGGGAAAAACTGTTTTTT
CASSPARGREKLFF
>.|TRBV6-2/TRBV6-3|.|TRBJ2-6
TGTGCCAGCAGTTGGACAAACTCTGGGGCCAACGTCCTGACTTTC
CASSWTNSGANVLTF
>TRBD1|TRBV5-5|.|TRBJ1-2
TGTGCCAGCAGCTGGGGACCGGGACAGTCGTACGGCTACACCTTC
CASSWGPGQSYGYTF
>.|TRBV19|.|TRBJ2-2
TGTGCCAGTAGTAAAAAACTAGTGGTTCTCGATTGGGAGCTGTTTTTT
CASSKKLVVLDWELFF
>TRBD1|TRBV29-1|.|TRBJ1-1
TGCAGCGCCCGACAGGGGGCGAGTATGGAAGCTTTCTTT
CSARQGASMEAFF
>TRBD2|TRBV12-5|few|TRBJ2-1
TGTGCTAGTGGTTTGTTGGGACTAGCGGGGGGATGGCAGTTCTTC
CASGLLGLAGGWQFF
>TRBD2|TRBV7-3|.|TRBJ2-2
TGTGCCAGCAGCTCTAGCGGGGGAAACACCGGGGAGCTGTTTTTT
CASSSSGGNTGELFF
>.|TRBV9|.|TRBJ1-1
TGTGCCAGCAGCAAAGGGGCCTGGCTGTTCTTT
CASSKGAWLFF
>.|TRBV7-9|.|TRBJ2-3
TGTGCCAGCAGCTTACAGAGCACAGATACGCAGTATTTT
CASSLQSTDTQYF
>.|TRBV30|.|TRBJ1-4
TGTGCCTGGACCGGACAGCCTAATGAAAAACTGTTTTTT
CAWTGQPNEKLFF
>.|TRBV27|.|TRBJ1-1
TGTGCCAGCAGTTTGTCGACTAGAGGGTATACTGAAGCTTTCTTT
CASSLSTRGYTEAFF
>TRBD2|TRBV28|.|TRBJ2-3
TGTGCCAGCAGTTTAGATCGACTAGCGACAGATACGCAGTATTTT
CASSLDRLATDTQYF
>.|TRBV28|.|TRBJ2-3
TGTGCCAGCAGTTCCCGGAGGAGGGGCACAGATACGCAGTATTTT
CASSSRRRGTDTQYF
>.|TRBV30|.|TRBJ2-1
TGTGCCTGGAGCTTTGTACAGGAGGGGCAGTTCTTC
CAWSFVQEGQFF
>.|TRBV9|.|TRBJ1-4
TGTGCCAGCAGCGCCGGGAGGAATAATGAAAAACTGTTTTTT
CASSAGRNNEKLFF
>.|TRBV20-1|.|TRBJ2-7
TGCAGTGCTAGTTCAATCGGTAAAACCTACGAGCAGTACTTC
CSASSIGKTYEQYF
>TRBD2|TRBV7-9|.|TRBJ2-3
TGTGCCAGCACCCTAGGGGTAGCGGGAAGAAATACGCAGTATTTT
CASTLGVAGRNTQYF
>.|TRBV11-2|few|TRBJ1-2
TGTGCCAGCAGCCGCCGGGGGGACAACTATGGCTACACCTTC
CASSRRGDNYGYTF
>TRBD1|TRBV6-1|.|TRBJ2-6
TGTGCCAGCAGTGTGGACAGGGGGCTTGGGGCCAACGTCCTGACTTTC
CASSVDRGLGANVLTF
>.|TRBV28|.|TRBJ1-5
TGTGCCAGCAGTTTCAGGCGCGGGGGCAATCAGCCCCAGCATTTT
CASSFRRGGNQPQHF
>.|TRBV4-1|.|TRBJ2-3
TGCGCCAGCAGCCAGGCAGGGGTCACAGATACGCAGTATTTT
CASSQAGVTDTQYF
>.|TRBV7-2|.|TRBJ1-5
TGTGCCAGCAGCTTGAACCGGGGTCAGCCCCAGCATTTT
CASSLNRGQPQHF
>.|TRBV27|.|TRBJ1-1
TGTGCCAGCAGCTATACAGGCCGGGGGAGAGCTTTCTTT
CASSYTGRGRAFF
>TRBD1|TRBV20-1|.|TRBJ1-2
TGCAGTGCTAGTGCGGGACAGACTCACTATGGCTACACCTTC
CSASAGQTHYGYTF
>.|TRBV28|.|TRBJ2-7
TGTGCCAGCAGTCGAGGGTTGGACGAGCAGTACTTC
CASSRGLDEQYF